These 7 T cell receptor beta chains originate from one sample sequenced in a study of T cell responses to AZD1222 COVID-19 vaccine. The data were produced by immunoSEQ multiplex PCR, yet TCRdb's version contains in-frame clones alone and is incomplete. The sample records roughly 99,000 clones, over 80% being singletons. Here the sequenced sample was peripheral blood, taken 28 days after the second AZD1222 dose. The receptors derive from an adult who received the AZD1222 COVID-19 vaccine.

The genes are TRBV11-2 and TRBJ2-3, with 11 bases lining up with TRBD2. V gave up 0 bases and J gave up 4 bases; unmatched junction bases: 9. The germline gives CDR1 SGHAT, CDR2 FQNNGV. The CDR3 contains 18 residues. CDR3: CASSLDPPRLAGSDTQYF. The CDR3 DNA is TGTGCCAGCAGCTTAGATCCTCCTCGACTAGCGGGATCAGATACGCAGTATTTT.

The V gene is TRBV12-5, the J gene TRBJ1-1; D is uncertain. CDR3 length equals 13 residues. Deletions cut 7 bases from V and 6 bases from J, with 15 bases between. CDR1 LGHNT and CDR2 FRNRAP come from the germline V gene. CDR3 DNA sequence: TGTGCTAGTGTGGGCCCCGGCTTCCCTGAAGCTTTCTTT. Translation: CASVGPGFPEAFF. Full variable domain (missing parts from reference TRBV12-5 and TRBJ1-1): DARVTQTPRHKVTEMGQEVTMRCQPILGHNTVFWYRQTMMQGLELLAYFRNRAPLDDSGMPKDRFSAEMPDATLATLKIQPSEPRDSAVYFCASVGPGFPEAFFGQGTRLTVV.

This clone has only one observation. The chain joins TRBV9 to TRBJ1-4; possibly TRBD1 for D (6 bases). V lost 0 bases and J 7 bases, leaving 10 bases between the germline ends. Per germline, CDR1 SGDLS and CDR2 YYNGEE. The CDR3 extends over 14 amino acids. CDR3 protein: CASSVEGGREKLFF. The CDR3 bases are TGTGCCAGCAGCGTAGAGGGGGGACGTGAAAAACTGTTTTTT. Looking up the rest from reference TRBV9 and TRBJ1-4 gives the full variable domain: DSGVTQTPKHLITATGQRVTLRCSPRSGDLSVYWYQQSLDQGLQFLIQYYNGEERAKGNILERFSAQQFPDLHSELNLSSLELGDSALYFCASSVEGGREKLFFGSGTQLSVL.

This clone was counted a few times. The J gene is TRBJ2-5, the V gene TRBV5-6, with TRBD1 matching 9 bases. The J segment lost 5 bases and the V segment lost 5 bases, leaving 13 bases of the junction unmatched. The CDR3 length is 16 residues. Germline-derived CDR1 and CDR2 are SGHDT and YYEEEE. CDR3 in DNA: TGTGCCAGCAGTTATGGGACAGGGCTTAAAGGGGAGACCCAGTACTTC. Translating it yields CASSYGTGLKGETQYF.

This chain connects TRBV7-2 to TRBJ2-7; no reliable D call. Trimming took off 4 bases at V and 3 bases at J, with 16 bases between the two ends. The CDR3 is made up of 15 amino acids. Per germline, CDR1 SGHTA and CDR2 FQGNSA. CDR3 in amino acids: CASSSRANPHYEQYF. The CDR3 bases are TGTGCCAGCAGCTCCCGGGCCAATCCCCACTACGAGCAGTACTTC. Looking up the rest from reference TRBV7-2 and TRBJ2-7 gives the full variable domain: GAGVSQSPSNKVTEKGKDVELRCDPISGHTALYWYRQSLGQGLEFLIYFQGNSAPDKSGLPSDRFSAERTGGSVSTLTIQRTQQEDSAVYLCASSSRANPHYEQYFGPGTRLTVT.

V gene TRBV6-5 combines with J gene TRBJ1-1, with a possible D match to TRBD1 (5 bases). CDR1 is MNHEY, CDR2 SVGAGI, per germline. This CDR3 has 13 amino acids. V was shortened by 11 bases and J by 4 bases, with 17 bases between the two germline ends. CDR3: CAVNGGLITEAFF. The DNA for the CDR3 is TGTGCCGTTAACGGGGGTCTTATCACTGAAGCTTTCTTT.

CDR3 sequence: CASSPRGLQNTEAFF. CDR3 coding DNA: TGTGCCAGCAGCCCCCGCGGTCTACAGAACACTGAAGCTTTCTTT. The V call is TRBV7-9, the J call TRBJ1-1; D remains unclear. V lost 5 bases to trimming and J lost 1 base, with 14 bases between them. CDR1 SEHNR and CDR2 FQNEAQ come from the germline V gene (reference sequence). The length of the CDR3 is 15 residues.